This is a list of T cell receptor beta chains from one sample in a study of T cells after somatic rescue of genetic block. Assay used: immunoSEQ multiplex PCR; TCRdb lists only in-frame clones, some missing. This table holds tens of thousands of clones, 70% to 90% found once. The sample was peripheral blood mononuclear cells (PBMCs). These receptors came from a woman in her late teens or twenties. Each CDR3 is given without its conserved first and last residue.

j_call,v_call,cdr3_length,cdr3_aa
TRBJ2-3,TRBV28,12,ASSLLGRGPVQY
TRBJ1-5,TRBV19,16,ASSEAGRNLPLRQPQH
TRBJ2-7,TRBV2,13,ASSVGEIYSYEQY
TRBJ2-2,TRBV18,17,ASSPSRGGLAGFTGELF
TRBJ2-5,TRBV30,11,AWSSQVGETQY
TRBJ2-1,TRBV5-1,13,ASSLVSGLVNEQF
TRBJ2-1,TRBV4-1,11,ASSQEPVQGQF
TRBJ1-3,TRBV11-3,15,ASSTGTLGFSGNTIY
TRBJ2-7,TRBV5-6,11,ASRPTRSYEQY
TRBJ1-1,TRBV11-1,13,ASSSLVGGQDEAF
TRBJ1-5,TRBV19,11,ASGQGDHQPQH
TRBJ2-7,TRBV5-1,12,ASSSDSYTYEQY
TRBJ1-1,TRBV15,12,ATSPGGAIAEAF
TRBJ1-4,TRBV9,13,ASGTAGPGGEKLF
TRBJ2-7,TRBV4-2,18,ASSQDTRPEGRGVREEQY
TRBJ2-1,TRBV11-2,16,ASSPLTRTSFKYNEQF
TRBJ1-5,TRBV5-1,12,ASSLRGGGQPQH
TRBJ2-1,TRBV11-3,14,ASSLEGQGTYNEQF
TRBJ2-7,TRBV6-6,12,ASGSQQGNYEQY
TRBJ2-7,TRBV30,13,AWSVLTGGELDQY
TRBJ2-6,TRBV10-3,15,AISAGGLGSGANVLT
TRBJ2-1,TRBV2,14,ASSRLPGTFYNEQF
TRBJ2-7,TRBV4-1,14,ASSQGPGTGRYEQY
TRBJ1-1,TRBV5-1,11,ASSFRGTTEAF
TRBJ2-1,TRBV9,8,ASSGNEQF
TRBJ1-2,TRBV5-6,10,ASSPGSYGYT
TRBJ2-3,TRBV4-1,12,ASSPEIPTDTQY
TRBJ2-7,TRBV7-3,10,ASSLGQGKQY
TRBJ1-5,TRBV5-1,11,ASSSQGGQPQH
TRBJ1-2,TRBV6-5,12,ASSYLPGQGEHT
TRBJ1-5,TRBV30,10,AWSASNQPQH
TRBJ2-7,TRBV5-4,14,ASTYGLAGFSYEQY
TRBJ2-1,TRBV2,11,ASSRDRGNEQF
TRBJ2-1,TRBV2,11,ASSERTYNEQF
TRBJ1-2,TRBV19,13,ASSMGRAIHYGYT
TRBJ1-4,TRBV6-1,12,ASRRAQLNEKLF
TRBJ1-4,TRBV28,12,ASSFMGRNEKLF
TRBJ2-7,TRBV5-1,13,ASSPWGTGQAEQY
TRBJ1-2,TRBV25-1,12,ASSEVGQGFGYT
TRBJ2-1,TRBV5-5,10,ASSERNNEQF
TRBJ2-3,TRBV10-3,9,AISEGDTQY
TRBJ2-1,TRBV30,13,AWSAGAGGSNEQF
TRBJ1-1,TRBV10-2,10,ASGDRDTEAF
TRBJ2-3,TRBV18,12,ASSLTSPLDTQY
TRBJ1-2,TRBV7-8,16,ASSLFRINRDVFGGYT
TRBJ2-3,TRBV30,15,AWSVFSGLAATDTQY
TRBJ1-1,TRBV11-2,11,ASSPGQNTEAF
TRBJ1-5,TRBV4-1,13,ASSQDEGRGQPQH
TRBJ2-1,TRBV11-2,16,ASTSPFRDRETYNEQF
TRBJ2-3,TRBV27,13,ATTTGTSVSDTQY
TRBJ2-5,TRBV5-1,13,ASSSVRPGEETQY
TRBJ1-2,TRBV7-2,11,ASSPDRVNGYT